This T cell receptor beta chain is drawn from a study of graft-versus-host responses after intestinal transplantation (dated by TCRdb to about 2021). Regarding the study in general: Multivisceral, liver-intestinal, or isolated intestinal transplants were received by the recipients. The cohort enrolled 24 intestinal transplant recipients, one of whom was a retransplant, and a few patients without pretransplant specimens were excluded. A peak of at least 4% donor T cells among recipient peripheral blood mononuclear cells was the definition used for donor T cell macrochimerism. Every recipient was given anti-thymocyte globulin induction, then maintenance tacrolimus and steroids for 2 to 4 years. Rather than going through the commercial service, samples from three later patients were sequenced in-house on an Illumina MiSeq and processed with MiXCR. To identify alloreactive clones, pre-transplant mixed lymphocyte reaction products were sequenced and then compared with unstimulated pre-transplant donor and recipient T cells. After intestinal transplantation, graft-versus-host and host-versus-graft alloreactive T cell clones in the graft, circulation and bone marrow were tracked using bulk TCR-beta CDR3 sequencing. The investigation overall reported the following: High GvH to HvG T cell clonal ratios were observed in the allografts of patients with donor T cell macrochimerism. The conclusions were limited by the relatively low number and heterogeneity of the intestinal transplant patients. GvH clones were detected in recipient bone marrow, and some of these GvH clones were observed earlier in ileal mucosa or blood, consistent with an intestinal mucosal origin. Early after transplant, peak levels of circulating GvH clones were associated with declines in HvG clones.

The CDR3 has 14 amino acids, counting the end cysteine and phenylalanine. The CDR3 DNA has 42 bases and is translated from base 1. CDR1 and CDR2, looked up from the germline V gene, are SGDLS and YYNGEE. Deletion took 0 bases off V and 9 bases off J, with a span of 14 bases between the germline ends. With regard to this clone: The clone's antigen remains unknown. Base qualities are missing; no much larger clone stands one base away.

The library was obtained by the immunoSEQ multiplex PCR assay. High-throughput TCR-beta CDR3 sequencing of genomic DNA from most patients was performed by Adaptive Biotechnologies. The authors' analysis ran thus. TCR sequencing data for roughly 18 patients were retrieved from Adaptive's ImmunoSEQ software; a few other patients were processed with MiXCR and VDJtools. Because the origin of CDR3 nucleotide sequences shared between donor and recipient could not be assigned, those sequences were removed. To be classed as alloreactive, a clone needed at least 2-fold expansion over unstimulated cells and a minimum CFSE-low frequency of 0.002% (template counts) or 0.001% (read counts). Mappable clones were those detected in sequenced pre-transplant spleen, lymph node, or MLR CFSE-low populations of the donor or recipient. Cumulative frequency of alloreactive clones was calculated as a percentage of all sequences weighted by copy number. TCRdb provides this immuneACCESS table in a form limited to in-frame rearrangements. Some clones are lacking; in checked studies, under half of them reflect an unresolved V gene, and why the rest are absent is not known. That table furnishes V, J and clone size, whereas the DNA furnished D and trimming. The sample data list some 41,000 clones, and just over 90% of these were observed just once. Less than 4% of the sample is in the top ten clones.

In the first month after transplant, blood samples were collected up to 4 times, and after that at least monthly when available. The input for sequencing was PBMCs, taken around 720 days after intestinal transplantation. This TCR came from a human patient who received an intestinal transplant, so some T cells may come from the graft donor. This receptor chain uses TRBV9 and TRBJ2-3; the best D guess is TRBD1, with 5 bases matching. The CDR3 reads as follows: CASSVAPTAGTQYF. The nucleotide sequence is given as TGTGCCAGCAGCGTAGCCCCGACAGCAGGCACGCAGTATTTT.